The sample holds one count of the clone carrying this T cell receptor (beta chain). The data originate from a study of T cell changes during pregnancy in multiple sclerosis. The method was immunoSEQ multiplex PCR; TCRdb's version includes in-frame clones alone and lacks a portion of them. The sample gives about 70,000 clones, roughly 92% of which show up once; about 1.2% is in the top ten. Germline CDR1 is MNHEY and CDR2 is SMNVEV (reference sequence). V shed 2 bases, J shed 8 bases, and the junction held 8 bases outside the gene matches. The CDR3 sequence is 17 residues long. This chain connects TRBV27 to TRBJ2-1, with 14 positions matching TRBD2. Here the sequenced sample was peripheral blood, taken in the third trimester of pregnancy. This receptor was obtained from a female donor with multiple sclerosis, enrolled in a pregnancy study. Here the CDR3 reads CASSLMVGTSGSYEQFF. In DNA, the CDR3 is TGTGCCAGCAGTTTAATGGTAGGGACTAGCGGGAGCTATGAGCAGTTCTTC.